The 21 T cell receptor beta chains presented below share a single source sample, sequenced in a study (dated by TCRdb to 2015 to 2016). Libraries were constructed by RT-PCR. TCRdb names Illumina MiSeq as the instrument used. TCRdb passed the public sequencing reads through fastp at Q25 and MiXCR, retaining productive beta sequences. Records with the same CDR3 protein are collapsed into one entry carrying the most frequent genes and DNA. This sample is represented by 550,000 to 750,000 distinct CDR3 sequences; 11% to 15% of them were singletons. Of the sample, roughly 3.6% falls within the top ten clones. Sequences were obtained from memory CD4+ T cells from blood. These receptors were collected from a female donor in good health, serving as a healthy control.

The table lists this clonotype with a few counts. This chain uses TRBV5-1 with TRBJ2-3; D tentatively reads TRBD1 or TRBD2 (5 bases each). Germline-derived CDR1 and CDR2 are SGHRS and YFSETQ. Trimming took 1 base from V and 0 from J, leaving 12 bases between them. The CDR3 runs to 16 residues. The CDR3 loop reads CASSLTGTASTDTQYF. In DNA form, the CDR3 reads TGCGCCAGCAGCTTGACCGGGACGGCTAGCACAGATACGCAGTATTTT.

This rearrangement joins TRBV7-2 to TRBJ2-7, with a possible D match to TRBD2 (5 bases). Trimming took 4 bases from V and 0 from J, leaving 16 bases between them. There are 16 residues in the CDR3. Germline-derived CDR1 and CDR2 are SGHTA and FQGNSA. Here the CDR3 reads CASSSSFGLNSYEQYF. The CDR3 DNA is TGTGCCAGCAGCTCATCCTTTGGACTCAACTCCTACGAGCAGTACTTC.

The gene calls are TRBV28 and TRBJ2-1, with D perhaps matching TRBD1 (6 bases). Germline loops: CDR1 MDHEN, CDR2 SYDVKM. The V end lost 5 bases, the J end lost 4 bases, and 12 bases lay between the germline ends. The CDR3 extends over 14 amino acids. CDR3 residues: CASSQGPDYNEQFF. The CDR3 DNA is TGTGCCAGCAGTCAGGGGCCCGATTACAATGAGCAGTTCTTC.

The genes are TRBV27 and TRBJ2-5; D assignment may be TRBD1 or TRBD2 (6 bases each). Trimming removed 6 bases from V and 7 bases from J, with 15 bases in between. In germline, CDR1 is MNHEY, CDR2 SMNVEV (reference sequence). The CDR3 spans 13 residues. The DNA for the CDR3 is TGTGCCAGCAGGGGGGGCCCGACGAGGACCCAGTACTTC. This gives the protein CASRGGPTRTQYF.

Many counts were recorded for this clonotype. This chain connects TRBV7-2 to TRBJ2-3, with a tentative D call TRBD2 (6 bases). This CDR3 is built from 14 residues. Per the germline V gene, CDR1 is SGHTA and CDR2 is FQGNSA. Trimming shortened V by 1 base and J by 5 bases, and 10 bases separated the two germline ends. Here the CDR3 reads CASSLGLGQDTQYF. As DNA, the CDR3 is TGTGCCAGCAGCTTAGGACTAGGCCAAGATACGCAGTATTTT.

This clonotype came up many times. The chain recombines TRBV6-6 with TRBJ2-3; tentatively, D is TRBD1 or TRBD2 (5 bases each). V was trimmed by 5 bases and J by 6 bases, leaving 12 bases between them. The length of the CDR3 is 13 residues. Germline V gene lookup returns CDR1 MNHNY and CDR2 SVGAGI (reference sequence). CDR3 sequence reads: CASSLLEGDTQYF. For the CDR3, the DNA is TGTGCCAGCAGTCTACTAGAGGGGGATACGCAGTATTTT.

A few counts support this clonotype. The chain is built from TRBV6-5 and TRBJ1-2; 7 bases line up with TRBD1. Germline CDR1 MNHEY, CDR2 SVGAGI. This CDR3 has 14 residues. The ends lost 5 bases at V and 3 bases at J; junction bases unmatched: 6. CDR3 region: CASSPATGHYGYTF. In nucleotides, the CDR3 is TGTGCCAGCAGTCCGGCGACAGGGCACTATGGCTACACCTTC.

At least ten counts were recorded for this clonotype. The chain carries TRBV6-5 and TRBJ1-5, with TRBD1 matching 10 bases. V shed 5 bases, J shed 4 bases, and the junction held 8 bases outside the gene matches. The CDR3 spans 16 residues. Germline V gene sequence: CDR1 MNHEY, CDR2 SVGAGI. The CDR3 nucleotides read TGTGCCAGCAGTGCCACTGGGACAGGGGAAAATCAGCCCCAGCATTTT. Residues: CASSATGTGENQPQHF.

The rearrangement links TRBV7-3 to TRBJ2-2; D gene ambiguous. Trimming shortened V by 4 bases and J by 6 bases, and 6 bases separated the two germline ends. CDR1 and CDR2 (germline): SGHTA, FQGTGA. The CDR3 spans 12 residues. In DNA form, the CDR3 reads TGTGCCAGCAGCTCAGACTCCGGGGAGCTGTTTTTT. It translates to CASSSDSGELFF.

The chain employs TRBV28 and TRBJ2-3; perhaps D is TRBD1 or TRBD2 (5 bases each). The CDR3 runs to 16 residues. The germline CDR1 and CDR2 sequences are MDHEN and SYDVKM. The V and J ends lost 10 bases and 0 bases respectively, with 20 bases between them. CDR3: CATNPGRGVSTDTQYF. CDR3 sequence (DNA): TGTGCCACCAACCCCGGTAGAGGGGTTAGCACAGATACGCAGTATTTT. The full variable domain, its missing parts supplied by reference TRBV28 and TRBJ2-3, is DVKVTQSSRYLVKRTGEKVFLECVQDMDHENMFWYRQDPGLGLRLIYFSYDVKMKEKGDIPEGYSVSREKKERFSLILESASTNQTSMYLCATNPGRGVSTDTQYFGPGTRLTVL.

In its sample, this clonotype was seen a few times. This chain joins TRBV7-2 and TRBJ2-7; 7 nucleotides agree with TRBD2. Per germline, CDR1 SGHTA and CDR2 FQGNSA. V shed 6 bases, J shed 9 bases, and the junction held 8 bases outside the gene matches. CDR3 size: 12 residues. The chain's CDR3 is CASRWGGERQYF. The DNA of the CDR3 is TGTGCCAGCAGATGGGGGGGGGAGAGGCAGTACTTC.

V and J are TRBV28 and TRBJ2-1, with 9 nucleotides matching TRBD2. V shed 5 bases and J 7 bases; nucleotides not matched to a gene: 15. CDR3 length equals 17 residues. CDR1 and CDR2 (germline): MDHEN, SYDVKM. CDR3 in amino acids: CASSPNVGGGRGNEQFF. The CDR3 nucleotides read TGTGCCAGCAGTCCAAATGTGGGTGGCGGGAGGGGAAATGAGCAGTTCTTC.

There are many counts of this clonotype. CDR3 nucleotides: TGTGCCAGCAGTTATTCAGAGAACTATGGCTACACCTTC. It translates to CASSYSENYGYTF. The chain has TRBV6-6 and TRBJ1-2, with D unclear. The CDR3 is 13 amino acids. The V gene's germline CDR1 is MNHNY and CDR2 SVGAGI (reference sequence). V was cut by 3 bases and J by 2 bases, with 7 bases left in between.

In its sample, this clonotype was seen a few times. V usage is TRBV12-3 or TRBV12-4 and J usage is TRBJ1-1, with 8 bases fitting TRBD1. J gave up 3 bases and V 6 bases, and 12 bases lay outside the gene matches. This CDR3 has 16 residues. For the CDR3, the DNA is TGTGCCAGCAGCCGCCAGGGCACAGGGGGGGACACTGAAGCTTTCTTT. The encoded protein is CASSRQGTGGDTEAFF.

This chain links TRBV7-2 with TRBJ1-1; D is undetermined. Per the germline V gene, CDR1 is SGHTA and CDR2 is FQGNSA. V shed 6 bases and J shed 4 bases, with 15 bases lying between them. The CDR3 is 14 amino acids. CDR3 in amino acids: CASSSSPWGTEAFF. CDR3 sequence (DNA): TGTGCCAGCAGTTCAAGTCCTTGGGGCACTGAAGCTTTCTTT.

V gene TRBV28 combines with J gene TRBJ2-7, with a weak D call TRBD1 (6 bases). The CDR3 sequence is 15 residues long. Per the germline V gene, CDR1 is MDHEN and CDR2 is SYDVKM. V was pared by 5 bases and J by 0 bases, with 14 bases between. CDR3 in amino acids: CASSAAGDLSYEQYF. DNA for the CDR3: TGTGCCAGCAGTGCTGCAGGGGACCTCTCCTACGAGCAGTACTTC.

The rearrangement joins TRBV28 to TRBJ1-2, with D tentatively TRBD1 (6 bases). CDR3 size: 15 residues. Trimming took 6 bases from V and 5 from J, leaving 19 bases between them. Germline V CDR1 and CDR2: MDHEN, SYDVKM. The CDR3 region is CASSLLYATGYGYTF. CDR3 nucleotides: TGTGCCAGCAGCCTTCTCTATGCAACAGGGTATGGCTACACCTTC.

The sample holds many counts of this clonotype. The chain employs TRBV10-3 and TRBJ2-1, with 8 positions matching TRBD2. CDR3 length: 15 residues. J was trimmed by 4 bases and V by 6 bases; bases with no gene match: 8. The V gene's germline CDR1 is ENHRY and CDR2 SYGVKD. The CDR3 spells CAIRGVGTRYNEQFF. CDR3 in DNA: TGTGCCATCAGGGGGGTTGGGACTAGGTACAATGAGCAGTTCTTC.

This clonotype was counted only a few times. V gene TRBV4-2 combines with J gene TRBJ2-5; TRBD2 agrees at 13 bases. After removal of 1 base from V and 0 bases from J, the junction contained 2 bases not matched to a gene. CDR1 and CDR2 from the germline V gene are LGHNA and YNFKEQ. This CDR3 is built from 17 residues. DNA for the CDR3: TGTGCCAGCAGCCAAGGGACTAGCGGGAGCTACCAAGAGACCCAGTACTTC. Translated: CASSQGTSGSYQETQYF.

The chain carries TRBV7-2 and TRBJ1-2; D not resolved. This CDR3 has 13 residues. V gave up 1 base and J gave up 5 bases, with 8 bases separating them. CDR1 is SGHTA, CDR2 FQGNSA, per germline. The CDR3 loop reads CASSLDARYGYTF. CDR3 DNA: TGTGCCAGCAGCTTAGACGCTCGGTATGGCTACACCTTC.

This clonotype was detected a few times. The rearrangement links TRBV6-2 or TRBV6-3 to TRBJ2-7; either TRBD1 or TRBD2 may fit D (5 bases each). The germline V and J ends were trimmed by 2 bases and 0 bases, with 17 bases remaining between them. The CDR3 length is 17 residues. CDR1 MNHEY and CDR2 SVGEGT come from the germline V gene. The CDR3 DNA reads TGTGCCAGCAGTTACAGGTCCTCCGGGACCGACTCCTACGAGCAGTACTTC. Amino acids: CASSYRSSGTDSYEQYF.